This T cell receptor (beta chain) came from a study of T cell repertoires in cytomegalovirus infection. Overall study: Indicated by public TCR beta signatures were CMV infection and matching HLA type.

A remark on this clonotype: What it recognizes is unknown.

Study-level points and caveats: The study found HLA-C-restricted CMV-specific TCR beta clonotypes dominating the ex vivo response. Summed public TCR beta family frequency identified CMV carriers bearing the relevant HLA.

TCRdb independently ran MiXCR on the reads; one entry per CDR3 protein. The sample holds around 450,000 distinct CDR3 sequences; approximately 31% are singletons and the top ten take roughly 13%. J gave up 7 bases and V 6 bases, and 9 bases lay outside the gene matches. There are 13 residues in the CDR3. The germline V gene has CDR1 KGHSH and CDR2 LQKENI. Sample: PBMCs. This sequence was found in a human donor in good health (CMV status not recorded). Some clones in this sample may be carry-over from other donors' samples. V usage is TRBV18 and J usage is TRBJ2-7; TRBD1 matches 7 bases. Written as DNA, the CDR3 is TGTGCCAGCTCGCCTACAGGGGCCTGTGAGCAGTACTTC. Its protein product is CASSPTGACEQYF.